This T cell receptor (beta chain) comes out of a study of identifying expanded T cells in peripheral blood (dated by TCRdb to the late 2010s). Notes on the research overall: Technical replicates were generated by sequencing separate aliquots of the same genomic DNA pool, and four replicates were compared pairwise.

TCRbeta CDR3 regions were profiled by bias-controlled multiplex PCR amplification of genomic DNA with the immunoSEQ Assay. On the authors' methods: The absolute abundance of each unique TCRbeta CDR3 region was quantified after sequences were collapsed and filtered. Two models were used to test differential abundance: a binomial model (Fisher-equivalent) and a beta-binomial model that adds time-dependent variance fitted from healthy donors. Clones with fewer than 5 combined templates were removed, and differential abundance was called for clones with a Benjamini-Hochberg FDR below 0.01. The form v = (b*log(k)+a)^2 was used to model beta-binomial variance as a function of total template count across the two samples. TCRdb re-hosts the immuneACCESS table, in-frame sequences only. Its copies lack some clones; in the studies checked, an unresolved V gene accounts for under half of them, and the cause for the rest is not known. V, J and clone size reflect that table, while D and trimming were determined from the DNA. In this sample the table shows 100,000 to 150,000 clones, roughly 90% of which occur a single time. The ten largest clonotypes hold about 8% of the sample.

Trimming removed 4 bases from V and 8 bases from J, leaving 14 bases between the germline ends. The CDR3 covers 14 residues, taking in both the cysteine and the phenylalanine. The only DNA kept is the CDR3, 42 bases in frame from the first base. From the germline V gene, CDR1 is MNHNS and CDR2 is SASEGT. No immune events, such as infections, were documented for the healthy donors during the collection period. To calibrate time-dependent variance in a beta-binomial model of T-cell clone differential abundance, blood repertoires from healthy donors were used as a training cohort. The training cohort comprised ten or so healthy donors, 3 female and 7 male. An age range of roughly 25 to 65 years, with an average of 43 years, was recorded for the donors. Whole blood, obtained from a commercial supplier, was collected from each healthy donor at three time points spaced approximately 15 days apart. Genomic DNA was extracted from unsorted whole blood for immunosequencing.

This clone appeared a few times. Its antigen is not yet known. It has no much larger one-base neighbor in the sample; base qualities were not kept. Findings and caveats that apply to the study as a whole: The authors expected biological variance in healthy repertoires might increase further over much longer intervals such as months to years. Across all healthy donors, variance in clone template counts between approximately 2-week samples was found to increase significantly with total template count. The binomial model flagged roughly 1.2 differentially abundant clones between technical replicates but 15 to 17 over around 2 weeks and roughly 20 over around four weeks. The beta-binomial model significantly reduced the number of clones called differentially abundant and the false-positive rate across all healthy-donor time intervals.

The source of this sequence is a person aged 18 to 75 in good health. This receptor chain uses TRBV6-1 and TRBJ1-4; 5 matching bases give a weak D call of TRBD1. Material for sequencing was blood. The CDR3 is CASSVPWDGEKLFF. The DNA sequence is TGTGCCAGCAGTGTCCCTTGGGACGGGGAAAAACTGTTTTTT.